Listed below are T cell receptor beta chains from one sample, sequenced in a study of blood T cell repertoires in COVID-19. Sequencing used immunoSEQ multiplex PCR; TCRdb keeps in-frame clones, though not all of them. The sample consists of more than 150,000 clones, approximately 80% of them appearing once. Sequencing was carried out using PBMCs or T cells enriched from blood (not recorded which). The receptors were sampled from a man aged 55-75 years who had been exposed to COVID-19. CDR3s include the opening cysteine and the closing phenylalanine or tryptophan. The D gene is left open where the match is weak. Size is omitted from some rows. Given values are once, few, many or a class for expanded clones.

>NA|TRBJ2-1|NA|TRBV5-1
CASSLATDYNEQFF
TGCGCCAGCAGCTTGGCCACAGACTACAATGAGCAGTTCTTC
>TRBD1|TRBJ2-3|NA|TRBV2
CASSPGTGGTDTQYF
TGTGCCAGCAGTCCCGGGACAGGGGGCACAGATACGCAGTATTTT
>NA|TRBJ2-7|NA|TRBV18
CASSFQQAQFGSYEQYF
TGTGCCAGCTCATTCCAACAGGCACAGTTCGGCTCCTACGAGCAGTACTTC
>NA|TRBJ2-1|NA|TRBV27
CASSLERGPYNEQFF
TGTGCCAGCAGTCTGGAACGGGGTCCCTACAATGAGCAGTTCTTC
>NA|TRBJ1-6|NA|TRBV11-2
CASSNRLNNSPLHF
TGTGCCAGCAGCAACCGGTTAAATAATTCACCCCTCCACTTT
>TRBD2|TRBJ2-1|NA|TRBV2
CASRVAGGTLEQFF
TGTGCCAGCAGGGTCGCGGGGGGGACCCTTGAGCAGTTCTTC
>NA|TRBJ2-7|NA|TRBV25-1
CASSERGYSYEQYF
TGTGCCAGCAGTGAAAGAGGGTACTCCTACGAGCAGTACTTC
>NA|TRBJ1-4|NA|TRBV4-1
CASSQDSTNEKLFF
TGCGCCAGCAGCCAAGACAGTACTAATGAAAAACTGTTTTTT
>TRBD2|TRBJ2-7|NA|TRBV29-1
CSVDSWERGRSYEQYF
TGCAGCGTTGACAGTTGGGAGCGGGGTCGCTCCTACGAGCAGTACTTC
>NA|TRBJ2-7|NA|TRBV2
CASSDAGTYEQYF
TGTGCCAGCAGTGACGCAGGTACCTACGAGCAGTACTTC
>TRBD2|TRBJ2-5|NA|TRBV7-2
CASSLEVGLAGGQETQYF
TGTGCCAGCAGCTTAGAAGTGGGACTAGCGGGAGGCCAAGAGACCCAGTACTTC
>TRBD2|TRBJ2-1|NA|TRBV4-2
CASTLLERRGSGRWFAYNEQFF
TGTGCCAGCACGCTACTGGAGAGGCGGGGTAGCGGGAGGTGGTTTGCCTACAATGAGCAGTTCTTC
>TRBD1|TRBJ2-3|once|TRBV11-3
CASSSEGQGTDTQYF
TGTGCCAGCAGTTCTGAAGGACAGGGTACAGATACGCAGTATTTT
>NA|TRBJ1-5|once|TRBV6-5
CASKSGARPQHF
TGTGCCTCTAAATCGGGAGCCCGGCCCCAGCATTTT
>TRBD1|TRBJ2-7|NA|TRBV6-5
CASSYSRDSTYEQYF
TGTGCCAGCAGTTACTCGAGGGACAGTACCTACGAGCAGTACTTC
>TRBD2|TRBJ2-1|NA|TRBV2
CASSELASGREEQFF
TGTGCCAGCAGTGAGTTGGCTAGCGGGAGAGAAGAGCAGTTCTTC
>NA|TRBJ1-4|once|TRBV19
CASTEASGVVGEKLFF
TGTGCCAGTACCGAGGCTTCGGGGGTCGTAGGAGAAAAACTGTTTTTT
>TRBD1|TRBJ2-1|NA|TRBV6-5
CASSDGDSYNEQFF
TGTGCCAGCAGCGATGGGGACAGCTACAATGAGCAGTTCTTC
>TRBD1|TRBJ2-1|NA|TRBV28
CASESLSGTGSGEQFF
TGTGCCAGTGAAAGTTTATCCGGGACAGGGTCAGGTGAGCAGTTCTTC
>NA|TRBJ2-7|NA|TRBV5-5
CASSRDNYEQYF
TGTGCCAGCAGTAGGGACAACTACGAGCAGTACTTC
>NA|TRBJ1-5|few|TRBV7-9
CASSHPGGNQPQHF
TGTGCCAGCAGTCACCCAGGGGGCAATCAGCCCCAGCATTTT
>NA|TRBJ2-3|NA|TRBV28
CASLGQADTQYF
TGTGCCAGCCTCGGTCAGGCAGATACGCAGTATTTT